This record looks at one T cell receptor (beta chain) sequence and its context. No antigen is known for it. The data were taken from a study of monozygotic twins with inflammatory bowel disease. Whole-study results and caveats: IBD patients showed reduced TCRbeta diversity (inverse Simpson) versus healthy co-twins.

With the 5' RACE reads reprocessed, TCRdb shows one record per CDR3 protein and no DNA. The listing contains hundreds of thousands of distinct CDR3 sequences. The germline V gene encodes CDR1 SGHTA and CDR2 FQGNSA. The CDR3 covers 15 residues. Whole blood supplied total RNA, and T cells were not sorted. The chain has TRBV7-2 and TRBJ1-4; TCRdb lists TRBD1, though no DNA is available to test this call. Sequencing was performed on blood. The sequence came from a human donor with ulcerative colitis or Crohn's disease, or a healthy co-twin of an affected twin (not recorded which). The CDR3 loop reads CASSSTGTVGEKLFF.